The 32 T cell receptor beta chains below were found in one sample sequenced in a study of cytomegalovirus exposure and HLA in healthy donors. 60 Vbeta and 13 Jbeta primers were used in PCR. Sequencing used immunoSEQ multiplex PCR; TCRdb keeps in-frame clones, though not all of them. This repertoire shows some 140,000 clones, roughly 77% found once; its top ten account for around 3%. Sequenced input: PBMCs. Every receptor here comes from a female donor in good health and CMV-seronegative.

This chain connects TRBV7-9 to TRBJ2-7; no clear D gene. CDR3 size: 13 residues. V lost 5 bases and J lost 2, with 10 bases in between. Germline CDR1 and CDR2: SEHNR and FQNEAQ (reference sequence). The CDR3 coding sequence is TGTGCCAGCAGCCCACATGGGCCCTACGAGCAGTACTTC. This codes for CASSPHGPYEQYF.

The rearrangement uses TRBV11-3 and TRBJ2-7; D remains unclear. CDR1 is SGHNT and CDR2 is YENEEA in the germline V gene. The length of the CDR3 is 14 residues. V was clipped by 1 base and J by 1 base, with 8 bases between them. The CDR3 sequence is CASSLGEESYEQYF. CDR3 DNA: TGTGCCAGCAGCTTAGGAGAAGAGTCCTACGAGCAGTACTTC. Based on the CDR3 plus reference TRBV11-3 and TRBJ2-7, the full variable domain is EAGVVQSPRYKIIEKKQPVAFWCNPISGHNTLYWYLQNLGQGPELLIRYENEEAVDDSQLPKDRFSAERLKGVDSTLKIQPAELGDSAVYLCASSLGEESYEQYFGPGTRLTVT.

The gene calls are TRBV2 and TRBJ1-1, with TRBD1 identical over 9 bases. CDR1 is SNHLY and CDR2 is FYNNEI in the germline V gene. V lost 4 bases, J lost 7 bases, and 4 bases stayed unmatched. The length of the CDR3 is 13 residues. The CDR3 spells CASSGDRADEAFF. The CDR3, as DNA: TGTGCCAGCAGTGGGGACAGGGCTGATGAAGCTTTCTTT.

The chain uses TRBV5-1 and TRBJ2-2; D is perhaps TRBD2 (5 bases). This CDR3 region has 13 residues. Germline-derived CDR1 and CDR2 are SGHRS and YFSETQ. The V and J ends lost 4 bases and 4 bases respectively, with 8 bases between them. CDR3 nucleotide sequence: TGCGCCAGCAGCACTCGGGGCACCGGGGAGCTGTTTTTT. It specifies CASSTRGTGELFF.

The chain couples TRBV11-2 to TRBJ2-1; 9 bases are a match to TRBD1. The CDR3 has 16 amino acids. Germline lookup yields CDR1 SGHAT and CDR2 FQNNGV. Trimming removed 5 bases from V and 1 base from J; junction bases left unmatched: 6. In DNA form, the CDR3 reads TGTGCCAGCAGCAAGACAGGGGGGGAGTCCTACAATGAGCAGTTCTTC. Its translation: CASSKTGGESYNEQFF.

V gene TRBV9 combines with J gene TRBJ2-2; D possibly corresponds to TRBD2 (6 bases). Germline V gene lookup returns CDR1 SGDLS and CDR2 YYNGEE. With 0 bases removed from V and 4 bases from J, the gap between germline ends came to 13 bases. This CDR3 comprises 16 residues. CDR3 sequence (DNA): TGTGCCAGCAGCGTAGTCGGTCGGCGGGGCACCGGGGAGCTGTTTTTT. It codes for CASSVVGRRGTGELFF.

This chain uses TRBV25-1 with TRBJ2-2; perhaps TRBD1 as D (6 bases). Germline V gene data show CDR1 as MGHDK and CDR2 as SYGVNS. V shed 4 bases and J shed 4 bases, with 10 bases lying between them. The CDR3 consists of 14 residues. CDR3 protein: CASSVGQPTGELFF. The CDR3 DNA reads as TGTGCCAGCAGTGTTGGACAGCCCACCGGGGAGCTGTTTTTT.

The chain couples TRBV19 to TRBJ1-2, with 9 bases identical to TRBD1. J lost 4 bases, V lost 8 bases, and 5 bases had no gene match. The CDR3 extends over 13 amino acids. Germline V gene data show CDR1 as LNHDA and CDR2 as SQIVND (reference sequence). The CDR3 DNA is TGTGCCAGTCGGGACAGGGCAAGCTATGGCTACACCTTC. Amino acids: CASRDRASYGYTF.

This clone was seen a single time. The chain employs TRBV19 and TRBJ1-1; tentative D call: TRBD1 (5 bases). V was trimmed by 7 bases and J by 11 bases, leaving 20 bases between them. Germline loops: CDR1 LNHDA, CDR2 SQIVND (reference sequence). This CDR3 region has 13 residues. This CDR3 is CASTSPDGGRAFF. Here the CDR3 DNA reads TGTGCCAGTACCTCCCCGGACGGGGGTCGCGCTTTCTTT.

The rearrangement joins TRBV7-3 to TRBJ2-7, with a possible D match to TRBD1 (6 bases). The V gene lost 3 bases and the J gene lost 5 bases, with 11 bases spanning the gap. The CDR3 spans 13 residues. CDR1 is SGHTA and CDR2 is FQGTGA in the germline V gene. The CDR3 region has the DNA TGTGCCAGCAGCTTGAGAGGGGACAACGAGCAGTACTTC. Protein: CASSLRGDNEQYF.

CDR3: CAWNRANGYTF. The CDR3 nucleotides are TGTGCCTGGAACAGGGCCAATGGCTACACCTTC. The chain couples TRBV30 to TRBJ1-2; D may be TRBD1 (6 bases). The CDR3 runs 11 residues. Looked up from germline, CDR1 is GTSNPN and CDR2 is SVGIG (reference sequence). Deletions cut 4 bases from V and 6 bases from J, with 9 bases between.

This sequence joins TRBV7-3 and TRBJ1-2, with 7 bases that match TRBD1. Germline V gene sequence: CDR1 SGHTA, CDR2 FQGTGA. V shed 4 bases, J shed 5 bases, and the junction held 4 bases outside the gene matches. The CDR3 runs 13 residues. The CDR3 region has the DNA TGTGCCAGCAGCTCCGACAGGGAGTATGGCTACACCTTC. It yields the protein CASSSDREYGYTF.

The gene calls are TRBV5-8 and TRBJ1-4; D gene uncertain. The CDR3 is 13 amino acids. Per germline, CDR1 SGHTS and CDR2 YDEGEE. V gave up 5 bases and J gave up 8 bases, with 13 bases separating them. The CDR3 reads CASRFSVGEKLFF. The CDR3 coding sequence is TGTGCCAGCAGGTTTTCCGTCGGGGAAAAACTGTTTTTT.

This clone was detected only a few times. The chain couples TRBV6-4 to TRBJ1-1, with D perhaps matching TRBD1 (6 bases). V was clipped by 2 bases and J by 0 bases, with 7 bases between them. Germline CDR1 reads MRHNA; CDR2 reads SNTAGT. The CDR3 sequence is 14 residues long. CDR3 sequence (DNA): TGTGCCAGCAGTGACGGGGGCCTGAACACTGAAGCTTTCTTT. This gives the protein CASSDGGLNTEAFF.

This chain uses TRBV5-4 with TRBJ2-3; D ambiguous. CDR3 length: 14 residues. The germline V gene has CDR1 SGHNT and CDR2 YYREEE (reference sequence). Trimming took off 4 bases at V and 2 bases at J, with 11 bases between the two ends. The CDR3 spells CASSPLRNTDTQYF. The CDR3 DNA reads as TGTGCCAGCAGCCCTCTGCGGAACACAGATACGCAGTATTTT.

The V and J genes are TRBV9 and TRBJ2-1, with D maybe TRBD2 (6 bases). Germline CDR1 and CDR2: SGDLS and YYNGEE. The CDR3 sequence is 14 residues long. Trimming removed 0 bases from V and 7 bases from J, with 11 bases in between. CDR3 sequence: CASSVVAGGNEQFF. CDR3 sequence (DNA): TGTGCCAGCAGCGTAGTCGCCGGGGGAAATGAGCAGTTCTTC.

The rearrangement joins TRBV7-6 to TRBJ1-2; D is unresolved. This CDR3 is 13 amino acids long. Germline CDR1 and CDR2: SGHVS and FNYEAQ. V was pared by 4 bases and J by 8 bases, with 14 bases between. CDR3 DNA: TGTGCCAGCAGCTCCCGGAGTAACTGGGGCTACACCTTC. Protein: CASSSRSNWGYTF.

V and J are TRBV9 and TRBJ2-5; TRBD2 aligns across 9 bases. J was trimmed by 6 bases and V by 3 bases; bases with no gene match: 6. The germline CDR1 and CDR2 sequences are SGDLS and YYNGEE. The CDR3 has 14 residues. The CDR3 reads CASSAGTSTQTQYF. The DNA for the CDR3 is TGTGCCAGCAGCGCAGGGACTAGCACTCAGACCCAGTACTTC.

CDR3 sequence (DNA): TGTGCTAGTGGTTTGCTACCCGATCAGCCCCAGCATTTT. Its translation is CASGLLPDQPQHF. The rearrangement uses TRBV12-5 and TRBJ1-5; D uncertain. CDR3 size: 13 residues. Germline loops: CDR1 LGHNT, CDR2 FRNRAP. Trimming pared 2 bases from V and 5 bases from J, leaving 7 bases between.

This clone occurred once. This chain joins TRBV20-1 and TRBJ1-1, with D possibly matching TRBD1 (6 bases). Germline V lookup: CDR1 DFQATT, CDR2 SNEGSKA (reference sequence). There are 11 residues in the CDR3. V lost 4 bases and J 7 bases, leaving 10 bases between the germline ends. This CDR3 reads CSAILQGEAFF. DNA of the CDR3: TGCAGTGCTATACTACAGGGTGAAGCTTTCTTT.

This clone was seen only a few times. The rearrangement uses TRBV30 and TRBJ2-1; 12 bases align to TRBD2. CDR1 is GTSNPN, CDR2 SVGIG, per germline (reference sequence). This CDR3 has 18 amino acids. The ends lost 0 bases at V and 4 bases at J; junction bases unmatched: 10. The CDR3 DNA is TGTGCCTGGAGTGTAGGACTAGCGGGACCCACCCCTTACAATGAGCAGTTCTTC. Translated: CAWSVGLAGPTPYNEQFF.

The chain combines TRBV6-5 with TRBJ2-5; a weak D match, TRBD2 (7 bases). The CDR3 is made up of 15 amino acids. Germline loops: CDR1 MNHEY, CDR2 SVGAGI. V lost 0 bases, J lost 7 bases, and 15 bases lay in between. For the CDR3, the DNA is TGTGCCAGCAGTTACTCGATACGGGGGGCTGGGACCCAGTACTTC. Protein product: CASSYSIRGAGTQYF.

The CDR3 DNA reads as TGTGCCAGTAGCGGGGGTCGGACGGGCACAGATACGCAGTATTTT. Protein: CASSGGRTGTDTQYF. The V and J genes are TRBV19 and TRBJ2-3, with D perhaps TRBD2 (6 bases). The CDR3 runs to 15 residues. V lost 6 bases to trimming and J lost 1 base, with 14 bases between them. Germline V gene lookup returns CDR1 LNHDA and CDR2 SQIVND (reference sequence).

As concerns this clone: Other DNA sequences in this specimen translate into the identical CDR3. The rearrangement uses TRBV6-5 and TRBJ2-7; 9 nucleotides line up with TRBD1. The V segment lost 0 bases and the J segment 1 base; nucleotides outside the gene matches: 1. Germline V gene lookup returns CDR1 MNHEY and CDR2 SVGAGI. The CDR3 extends over 15 amino acids. CDR3 sequence reads: CASSYSGTGSYEQYF. The CDR3 DNA sequence: TGTGCCAGCAGTTACTCCGGGACAGGGTCCTACGAGCAGTACTTC.

This chain links TRBV29-1 with TRBJ1-1; D possibly corresponds to TRBD1 (6 bases). The germline V and J ends were trimmed by 2 bases and 1 base, with 23 bases remaining between them. Germline loops: CDR1 SQVTM, CDR2 ANQGSEA. The CDR3 extends over 18 amino acids. In DNA, the CDR3 is TGCAGCGTTGAAAAGAGGGGGGGGAGGGGCCCAGGGAACACTGAAGCTTTCTTT. It specifies CSVEKRGGRGPGNTEAFF.

The rearrangement links TRBV19 to TRBJ2-7; a weak D match, TRBD2 (7 bases). The germline gives CDR1 LNHDA, CDR2 SQIVND (reference sequence). The CDR3 covers 13 residues. The V end lost 6 bases, the J end lost 5 bases, and 14 bases lay between the germline ends. The CDR3: CASSSGGLDEQYF. The CDR3 DNA follows: TGTGCCAGTAGCTCCGGGGGGCTCGACGAGCAGTACTTC.

This sequence joins TRBV12-5 and TRBJ2-6; 11 nucleotides line up with TRBD2. The CDR3 spans 18 residues. CDR1 LGHNT and CDR2 FRNRAP come from the germline V gene. Trimming at V came to 1 base and at J to 3 bases, leaving 5 bases not matched to a gene. The CDR3 coding sequence is TGTGCTAGTGGTTTGGGTAGCGGGAGGGCCCTTGGGGCCAACGTCCTGACTTTC. Encoded protein: CASGLGSGRALGANVLTF. The full variable domain, completed using reference TRBV12-5 and TRBJ2-6, is DARVTQTPRHKVTEMGQEVTMRCQPILGHNTVFWYRQTMMQGLELLAYFRNRAPLDDSGMPKDRFSAEMPDATLATLKIQPSEPRDSAVYFCASGLGSGRALGANVLTFGAGSRLTVL.

This sequence joins TRBV28 and TRBJ2-2; perhaps TRBD1 as D (5 bases). The CDR3 is 12 residues long. V gave up 5 bases and J gave up 8 bases, with 9 bases separating them. Per the germline V gene, CDR1 is MDHEN and CDR2 is SYDVKM. This chain's CDR3 is CASSQGWGELFF. The CDR3 DNA reads as TGTGCCAGCAGTCAGGGATGGGGGGAGCTGTTTTTT.

The V gene is TRBV9, the J gene TRBJ2-5; 11 nucleotides align to TRBD2. The CDR3 has 14 amino acids. The V gene end was trimmed by 3 bases and the J gene end by 5 bases; junction bases not matched to a gene: 3. Per germline, CDR1 SGDLS and CDR2 YYNGEE. The CDR3 DNA sequence: TGTGCCAGCAGCGCACTAGCGGGAGCCGAGACCCAGTACTTC. Protein: CASSALAGAETQYF.

CDR3 in amino acids: CASSQQGGDGTGSLSNYGYTF. CDR3 bases: TGCGCCAGCAGCCAACAGGGGGGCGACGGGACAGGGTCTTTATCTAACTATGGCTACACCTTC. This chain connects TRBV4-1 to TRBJ1-2; 9 positions agree with TRBD1. Germline lookup yields CDR1 MGHRA and CDR2 YSYEKL. Trimming took 2 bases from V and 0 from J; bases not matched to a gene: 19. The CDR3 spans 21 residues.

This sequence joins TRBV5-1 and TRBJ2-7; weak D call: TRBD1 (5 bases). Germline V CDR1 and CDR2: SGHRS, YFSETQ. The ends were cut back, 3 bases at V and 6 bases at J, with 13 bases in the middle. CDR3 length equals 13 residues. The CDR3: CASSSDQGREQYF. The CDR3 DNA reads TGCGCCAGCAGCTCGGACCAGGGTCGCGAGCAGTACTTC.

This clone has only one observation. The chain links TRBV28 to TRBJ1-3; 8 positions match TRBD1. Per germline, CDR1 MDHEN and CDR2 SYDVKM. Trimming removed 6 bases from V and 8 bases from J; junction bases left unmatched: 3. CDR3 length equals 12 residues. The CDR3 region has the DNA TGTGCCAGCAGCCCAGGGGGCCACACCATATATTTT. Residues: CASSPGGHTIYF.